The clone carrying this TCR beta chain came up once. V lost 3 bases, J lost 1 base, and 9 bases lay in between. This CDR3 is 14 amino acids long. Germline loops: CDR1 MNHNS, CDR2 SASEGT. The data are from a study of blood T cell repertoires in COVID-19. For the study at large: Sample material is recorded as cDNA or gDNA derived from T cells, B-cell-depleted T cells, or PBMCs.

Profiled with immunoSEQ multiplex PCR; TCRdb holds only in-frame clones, not every one. The repertoire includes about 190,000 clones, almost 80% of them detected once, and approximately 26% sits in the top ten. The chain couples TRBV6-1 to TRBJ1-1, with D possibly TRBD1 on 6 matching bases. The origin of this receptor is a woman in her 70s with acute or convalescent COVID-19. The sample consisted of peripheral blood. CDR3 DNA: TGTGCCAGCAGTGAGGGGGCGGGGAACACTGAAGCTTTCTTT. This gives the protein CASSEGAGNTEAFF.